This section outlines one T cell receptor (beta chain) sequence together with its context. Its antigen is currently unknown. This entry is derived from a study of Ad26.COV2.S vaccination and SARS-CoV-2 variants. General study results and limits: Possibly, TCR breadth and depth analyses underestimated total T cell responses. Vaccine recipients posted higher spike-specific TCR breadth than their placebo counterparts.

The treatment is: over 15 received Ad26.COV2.S at low or high dose, single or two shots; about 5 received placebo; per-sample allocation not given. Sampling was done on day 63 after the first vaccine or placebo injection. Recruitment in Boston yielded a donor of adult age, 18-55 years. This CDR3 has 11 amino acids. Profiled with immunoSEQ multiplex PCR; TCRdb holds only in-frame clones, not every one. The sample consists of roughly 320,000 clones, around four fifths of them appearing once. The sequenced sample was peripheral blood, obtained in a trial of Ad26.COV2.S vaccine versus placebo. This receptor was obtained from a person aged 18-60 years who received the Ad26.COV2.S COVID-19 vaccine or a placebo. The chain uses TRBV21-1 and TRBJ1-2. TRBV21-1 is a pseudogene. The CDR3 loop reads CASRTCHGYTF. DNA for the CDR3: TGTGCCAGCAGGACCTGCCATGGCTACACCTTC.